These 30 T cell receptor beta chains were sequenced from one sample in a study of PD-1 blockade in classical Hodgkin lymphoma. Following autologous stem cell transplantation, relapse occurred in every patient, and exposure to brentuximab vedotin varied. Only in-frame clones appear in the TCRdb table, and some are missing; sequencing was by immunoSEQ multiplex PCR. The table includes 46,000 or so clones, 65% to 85% detected once. The sequencing used peripheral blood mononuclear cells (PBMCs), collected at baseline. Receptors originate from a human donor with classical Hodgkin lymphoma.

This clone was detected only once. The rearrangement uses TRBV5-1 and TRBJ2-7, with 8 bases lining up with TRBD2. This CDR3 is built from 15 residues. The germline V gene encodes CDR1 SGHRS and CDR2 YFSETQ. The V gene end was trimmed by 2 bases and the J gene end by 1 base; junction bases not matched to a gene: 5. CDR3 sequence (DNA): TGCGCCAGCAGCTTACTAGCGGATCGATCCTACGAGCAGTACTTC. Its translation: CASSLLADRSYEQYF.

The chain couples TRBV10-1 to TRBJ1-4; D gene ambiguous. CDR1 WNHNN and CDR2 SYGVQD come from the germline V gene (reference sequence). Trimming shortened V by 8 bases and J by 8 bases, and 30 bases separated the two germline ends. The CDR3 runs to 18 residues. DNA for the CDR3: TGCGCCAGCTGGCCACCCACGGGTGCCCTCGCCGAGGAGGAAAAACTGTTTTTT. As protein: CASWPPTGALAEEEKLFF.

V gene TRBV19 combines with J gene TRBJ2-3; D remains ambiguous. Germline CDR1 reads LNHDA; CDR2 reads SQIVND (reference sequence). V lost 5 bases and J 2 bases, leaving 26 bases between the germline ends. The CDR3 extends over 19 amino acids. Here the CDR3 DNA reads TGTGCCAGTAGTCCTCACCGTCGGGCCCCCCCTCCGGACACAGATACGCAGTATTTT. Protein product: CASSPHRRAPPPDTDTQYF.

V and J are TRBV29-1 and TRBJ2-7, with D possibly TRBD2 on 6 matching bases. V lost 4 bases, J lost 6 bases, and 16 bases lay in between. This CDR3 region has 13 residues. The germline gives CDR1 SQVTM, CDR2 ANQGSEA. Here the CDR3 reads CSVGGSVGGEQYF. The CDR3 DNA follows: TGCAGCGTTGGGGGTAGCGTGGGAGGCGAGCAGTACTTC.

This chain joins TRBV6-1 and TRBJ2-7; 7 bases align to TRBD2. The trim removed 4 bases at V and 3 bases at J, leaving 0 bases unmatched. Germline V lookup: CDR1 MNHNS, CDR2 SASEGT. This CDR3 has 12 residues. The CDR3 DNA is TGTGCCAGCAGTGGGGGGGGCTACGAGCAGTACTTC. Translated, it gives CASSGGGYEQYF.

The gene calls are TRBV6-6 and TRBJ1-2; TRBD1 matches at 8 bases. Germline V gene sequence: CDR1 MNHNY, CDR2 SVGAGI (reference sequence). CDR3 length: 12 amino acids. Losses at the gene ends were 5 bases for V and 8 bases for J; bases not matched to a gene: 4. In DNA, the CDR3 is TGTGCCAGCAGTATACAGGGGGAAGGCTACACCTTC. Its protein is CASSIQGEGYTF.

The chain employs TRBV6-1 and TRBJ1-5; D unclear. The CDR3 covers 15 residues. Germline V gene sequence: CDR1 MNHNS, CDR2 SASEGT. Trimming removed 5 bases from V and 4 bases from J, with 15 bases in between. The CDR3 spells CASSSTTSGNQPQHF. As DNA, the CDR3 is TGTGCCAGCAGTTCCACAACAAGTGGAAATCAGCCCCAGCATTTT.

This chain joins TRBV5-1 and TRBJ1-1; no definite D call. Trimming pared 0 bases from V and 2 bases from J, leaving 11 bases between. Germline lookup yields CDR1 SGHRS and CDR2 YFSETQ. The CDR3 is 15 residues long. This CDR3 reads CASSLASGFNTEAFF. The CDR3 DNA follows: TGCGCCAGCAGCTTGGCTAGTGGCTTTAACACTGAAGCTTTCTTT.

This clone was observed a few times. The chain employs TRBV27 and TRBJ2-3; D possibly corresponds to TRBD2 (5 bases). Germline V CDR1 and CDR2: MNHEY, SMNVEV (reference sequence). Trimming shortened V by 4 bases and J by 6 bases, and 14 bases separated the two germline ends. This CDR3 contains 14 residues. In DNA form, the CDR3 reads TGTGCCAGCAGTTCTTCTAGCCTCATGGATACGCAGTATTTT. As protein: CASSSSSLMDTQYF.

At least ten counts were recorded for this clone. This chain links TRBV7-2 with TRBJ2-7; D ambiguous. The germline gives CDR1 SGHTA, CDR2 FQGNSA. The CDR3 is 12 amino acids. The V end lost 1 base, the J end lost 7 bases, and 8 bases lay between the germline ends. The DNA of the CDR3 is TGTGCCAGCAGCTTAGAAGTAGGGGAGCAGTACTTC. Residues: CASSLEVGEQYF.

This clone was recorded a few times. This sequence joins TRBV7-8 and TRBJ2-6; D is uncertain. The V end lost 6 bases, the J end lost 0 bases, and 12 bases lay between the germline ends. CDR3 size: 16 residues. Germline V gives CDR1 SGHVS, CDR2 FQNEAQ. CDR3 sequence (DNA): TGTGCCAGCAGTCCAGCCTTCTACTCTGGGGCCAACGTCCTGACTTTC. It yields the protein CASSPAFYSGANVLTF.

The rearrangement uses TRBV30 and TRBJ2-2; no clear D. The germline V gene has CDR1 GTSNPN and CDR2 SVGIG (reference sequence). The CDR3 runs to 12 residues. Deletions cut 3 bases from V and 4 bases from J, with 6 bases between. CDR3 nucleotide sequence: TGTGCCTGGAGCCTCTTCACCGGGGAGCTGTTTTTT. Translated, it gives CAWSLFTGELFF.

This chain links TRBV7-3 with TRBJ1-2; 8 bases fit TRBD1. CDR1 is SGHTA and CDR2 is FQGTGA in the germline V gene. The CDR3 is 15 amino acids. V lost 0 bases to trimming and J lost 5 bases; unmatched junction nucleotides: 5. In DNA form, the CDR3 reads TGTGCCAGCAGCTTAACCGGGACAGGATCATATGGCTACACCTTC. Protein product: CASSLTGTGSYGYTF.

V gene TRBV5-1 combines with J gene TRBJ2-2; a weak D match, TRBD1 (6 bases). The CDR3 loop spans 15 amino acids. Germline V gives CDR1 SGHRS, CDR2 YFSETQ. V lost 1 base and J lost 6, with 13 bases in between. For the CDR3, the DNA is TGCGCCAGCAGCTTGAGGGTTGGGGGCCCCGGGGAGCTGTTTTTT. Residues: CASSLRVGGPGELFF.

CDR3 bases: TGTGCCAGCAGCTTAGGGGGGGACAGGGACAACAATGAGCAGTTCTTC. Translated: CASSLGGDRDNNEQFF. The rearrangement links TRBV11-2 to TRBJ2-1; 9 nucleotides line up with TRBD1. This CDR3 spans 16 amino acids. Trimming at V came to 1 base and at J to 5 bases, leaving 6 bases not matched to a gene. The germline V gene has CDR1 SGHAT and CDR2 FQNNGV.

CDR3 in amino acids: CASSLGLAVNTGELFF. DNA for the CDR3: TGTGCCAGCAGCTTAGGGTTAGCGGTGAACACCGGGGAGCTGTTTTTT. The rearrangement links TRBV11-3 to TRBJ2-2; D may be TRBD2 (6 bases). The CDR3 runs 16 residues. Trimming left V 1 base short and J 1 base short, with 10 bases between. From germline, CDR1 is SGHNT and CDR2 YENEEA.

The V call is TRBV9, the J call TRBJ2-7; 16 positions match TRBD2. The CDR3 is made up of 18 amino acids. Trimming cost V 3 bases and J 6 bases; bases outside gene matches: 12. Germline V gene lookup returns CDR1 SGDLS and CDR2 YYNGEE. The CDR3: CASSADAGTSGRAAEQYF. CDR3 bases: TGTGCCAGCAGCGCAGATGCCGGGACTAGCGGGAGGGCCGCCGAGCAGTACTTC.

The genes are TRBV5-1 and TRBJ2-5, with unresolved D. V lost 2 bases and J lost 6, with 11 bases in between. There are 13 residues in the CDR3. Germline values: CDR1 SGHRS, CDR2 YFSETQ. In nucleotides, the CDR3 is TGCGCCAGCAGCTTCCCGCCCGAGAAGACCCAGTACTTC. It codes for CASSFPPEKTQYF.

The chain recombines TRBV7-3 with TRBJ2-3; TRBD2 agrees at 12 bases. The germline V gene encodes CDR1 SGHTA and CDR2 FQGTGA. The CDR3 contains 20 residues. The V and J ends lost 5 bases and 2 bases, in that order; junction bases with no gene match: 17. CDR3 nucleotide sequence: TGTGCCAGCAGCCCCGGACAGGGTTTAACTAGCGGGAGGCCCACAGATACGCAGTATTTT. This codes for CASSPGQGLTSGRPTDTQYF.

The chain links TRBV7-9 to TRBJ2-6, with D possibly matching TRBD1 (6 bases). The germline gives CDR1 SEHNR, CDR2 FQNEAQ (reference sequence). V was clipped by 5 bases and J by 2 bases, with 16 bases between them. The CDR3 has 17 residues. CDR3 in DNA: TGTGCCAGCAGCCAACCGAGGGGGAAGGCTGGGGCCAACGTCCTGACTTTC. As protein: CASSQPRGKAGANVLTF.

The chain has TRBV6-5 and TRBJ1-1, with D possibly TRBD1 on 6 matching bases. CDR1 and CDR2 from the germline V gene are MNHEY and SVGAGI. Trimming left V 6 bases short and J 5 bases short, with 10 bases between. The CDR3 covers 12 residues. The CDR3 coding sequence is TGTGCCAGCAGCGACAGGACGACTGAAGCTTTCTTT. Its translation is CASSDRTTEAFF.

Here the CDR3 DNA reads TGTGCCAGCAGGGGTGGGCACGGTGGAGTCCGGCCAAACACCGGGGAGCTGTTTTTT. Its translation is CASRGGHGGVRPNTGELFF. The chain links TRBV21-1 to TRBJ2-2. TRBV21-1 is a pseudogene locus. This CDR3 spans 19 amino acids.

The chain joins TRBV7-8 to TRBJ1-4; no definite D call. CDR3 length: 14 amino acids. CDR1 is SGHVS, CDR2 FQNEAQ, per germline. The V and J ends lost 3 bases and 4 bases respectively, with 9 bases between them. The DNA for the CDR3 is TGTGCCAGCAGCTTTTGGTCAGATAATGAAAAACTGTTTTTT. It is translated as CASSFWSDNEKLFF.

The J gene is TRBJ2-7, the V gene TRBV5-8; D ambiguous. The V end was cut by 5 bases, the J end by 1 base, with 1 base between. Germline V gene lookup returns CDR1 SGHTS and CDR2 YDEGEE. This CDR3 has 10 residues. CDR3: CASSSYEQYF. The CDR3 nucleotides are TGTGCCAGCAGTTCCTACGAGCAGTACTTC.

The V call is TRBV30, the J call TRBJ2-5; a weak D match, TRBD1 (6 bases). Germline lookup yields CDR1 GTSNPN and CDR2 SVGIG (reference sequence). Trimming cost V 4 bases and J 1 base, with 13 bases left between them. The CDR3 covers 14 residues. The CDR3: CAWKKWTAQETQYF. The DNA for the CDR3 is TGTGCCTGGAAGAAATGGACAGCCCAAGAGACCCAGTACTTC. Based on the CDR3 plus reference TRBV30 and TRBJ2-5, the full variable domain is SQTIHQWPATLVQPVGSPLSLECTVEGTSNPNLYWYRQAAGRGLQLLFYSVGIGQISSEVPQNLSASRPQDRQFILSSKKLLLSDSGFYLCAWKKWTAQETQYFGPGTRLLVL.

The CDR3 nucleotides are TGTGCCAGCAGTAAGGACAGGGCCCCGGCTAATGAAAAACTGTTTTTT. This codes for CASSKDRAPANEKLFF. The rearrangement uses TRBV28 and TRBJ1-4; TRBD1 matches at 8 bases. J was trimmed by 3 bases and V by 5 bases; bases with no gene match: 8. Germline V gives CDR1 MDHEN, CDR2 SYDVKM. The CDR3 is 16 amino acids. The whole variable domain, remainder taken from reference TRBV28 and TRBJ1-4, is DVKVTQSSRYLVKRTGEKVFLECVQDMDHENMFWYRQDPGLGLRLIYFSYDVKMKEKGDIPEGYSVSREKKERFSLILESASTNQTSMYLCASSKDRAPANEKLFFGSGTQLSVL.

The V and J genes are TRBV7-9 and TRBJ1-1; D is perhaps TRBD1 (6 bases). Germline V lookup: CDR1 SEHNR, CDR2 FQNEAQ (reference sequence). The V and J ends lost 6 bases and 6 bases respectively, with 14 bases between them. The CDR3 is 13 amino acids. In DNA form, the CDR3 reads TGTGCCAGCAGACAGGGAAAGGGCCCTGAAGCTTTCTTT. Encoded protein: CASRQGKGPEAFF.

The V call is TRBV7-8, the J call TRBJ2-7; 15 bases map to TRBD2. The CDR3 has 17 amino acids. V lost 10 bases, J lost 3 bases, and 13 bases stayed unmatched. CDR1 and CDR2 (germline): SGHVS, FQNEAQ. CDR3 sequence (DNA): TGTGCCACCGCAGAGGGGGGACTAGCGGGGGGCGACTACGAGCAGTACTTC. Amino acids: CATAEGGLAGGDYEQYF.

The V gene is TRBV4-3, the J gene TRBJ2-7, with no clear D. The V gene's germline CDR1 is LGHNA and CDR2 YSLEER. The CDR3 consists of 13 residues. Between the trimmed V and J ends, which lost 0 bases and 0 bases, there was a span of 3 bases. CDR3 sequence: CASSQDLSYEQYF. DNA for the CDR3: TGCGCCAGCAGCCAAGATCTCTCCTACGAGCAGTACTTC.

The V gene is TRBV19, the J gene TRBJ2-2; D is unclear. The CDR3 runs to 12 residues. V lost 4 bases to trimming and J lost 5 bases, with 5 bases between them. From germline, CDR1 is LNHDA and CDR2 SQIVND (reference sequence). The CDR3 protein is CASSKRTGELFF. CDR3 nucleotide sequence: TGTGCCAGTAGTAAAAGAACCGGGGAGCTGTTTTTT. Full variable domain (outside the CDR3, taken from reference TRBV19 and TRBJ2-2): DGGITQSPKYLFRKEGQNVTLSCEQNLNHDAMYWYRQDPGQGLRLIYYSQIVNDFQKGDIAEGYSVSREKKESFPLTVTSAQKNPTAFYLCASSKRTGELFFGEGSRLTVL.